This entry concerns a single TCR beta chain. The data belong to a study of blood T cell repertoires in COVID-19. Study context: The United States, Italy and Spain provided the acute and convalescent COVID-19 samples. PBMCs, B-cell-depleted T cells, or T cells provided the cDNA or gDNA that made up the material.

Original handling: Quantification of nucleated cells was approximated via reference gene primer amplification. Clones were read by immunoSEQ multiplex PCR, and TCRdb kept only the in-frame ones, dropping some. From that table come the V and J calls and clone size; the DNA was used to work out D and trimming. Found here are hundreds of thousands of clones, approximately 90% of them singletons; the top ten hold around 4.5%. Germline CDR1 SEHNR, CDR2 FQNEAQ (reference sequence). V gave up 3 bases and J gave up 4 bases; unmatched junction bases: 3. This CDR3 spans 14 amino acids. This clonotype was obtained from a woman in her 30s with acute or convalescent COVID-19. Specimen: peripheral blood. The chain links TRBV7-9 to TRBJ2-1, with 7 bases lining up with TRBD1. The CDR3 DNA is TGTGCCAGCAGCTTGGGACAGATATACAATGAGCAGTTCTTC. It is translated as CASSLGQIYNEQFF.